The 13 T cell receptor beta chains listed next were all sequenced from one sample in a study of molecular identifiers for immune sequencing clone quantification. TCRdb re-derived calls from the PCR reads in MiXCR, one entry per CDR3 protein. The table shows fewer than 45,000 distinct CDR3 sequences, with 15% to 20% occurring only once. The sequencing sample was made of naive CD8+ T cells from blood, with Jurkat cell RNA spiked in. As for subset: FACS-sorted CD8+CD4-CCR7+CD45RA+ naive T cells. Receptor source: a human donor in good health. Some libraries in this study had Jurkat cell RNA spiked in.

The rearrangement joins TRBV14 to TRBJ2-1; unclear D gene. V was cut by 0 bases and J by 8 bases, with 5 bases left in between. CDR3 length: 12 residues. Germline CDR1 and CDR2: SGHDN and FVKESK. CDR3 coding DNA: TGTGCCAGCAGCCAAGATGGGTATGAGCAGTTCTTC. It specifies CASSQDGYEQFF.

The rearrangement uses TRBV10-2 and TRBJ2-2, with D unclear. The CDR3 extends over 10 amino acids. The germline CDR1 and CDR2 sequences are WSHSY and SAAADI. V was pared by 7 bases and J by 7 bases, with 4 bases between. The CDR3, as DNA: TGCGCCAGCATCAGCGGGGAGCTGTTTTTT. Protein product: CASISGELFF.

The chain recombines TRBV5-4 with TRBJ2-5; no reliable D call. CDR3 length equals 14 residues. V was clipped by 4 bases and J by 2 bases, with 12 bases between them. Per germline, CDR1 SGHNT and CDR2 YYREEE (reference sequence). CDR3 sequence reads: CASSMTTGQETQYF. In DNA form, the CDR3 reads TGTGCCAGCAGCATGACAACCGGGCAAGAGACCCAGTACTTC. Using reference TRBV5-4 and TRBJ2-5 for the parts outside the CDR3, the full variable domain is ETGVTQSPTHLIKTRGQQVTLRCSSQSGHNTVSWYQQALGQGPQFIFQYYREEENGRGNFPPRFSGLQFPNYSSELNVNALELDDSALYLCASSMTTGQETQYFGPGTRLLVL.

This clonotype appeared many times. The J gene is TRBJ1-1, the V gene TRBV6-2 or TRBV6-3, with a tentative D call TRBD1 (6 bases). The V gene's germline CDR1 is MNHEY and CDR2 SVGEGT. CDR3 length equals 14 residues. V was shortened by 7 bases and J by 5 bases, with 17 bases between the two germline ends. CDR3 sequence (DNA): TGTGCCAGCACCGATTTACAGGGCCAGACTGAAGCTTTCTTT. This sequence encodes CASTDLQGQTEAFF.

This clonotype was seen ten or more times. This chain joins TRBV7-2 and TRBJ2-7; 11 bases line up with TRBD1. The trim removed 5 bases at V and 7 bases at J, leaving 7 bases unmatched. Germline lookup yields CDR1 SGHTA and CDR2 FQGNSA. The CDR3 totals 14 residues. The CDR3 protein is CASSTGTGGWEQYF. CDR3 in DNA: TGTGCCAGCAGCACCGGGACAGGGGGGTGGGAGCAGTACTTC.

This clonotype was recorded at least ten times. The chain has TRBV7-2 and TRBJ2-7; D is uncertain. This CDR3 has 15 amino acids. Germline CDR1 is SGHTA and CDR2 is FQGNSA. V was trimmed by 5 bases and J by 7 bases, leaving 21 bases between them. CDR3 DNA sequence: TGTGCCAGCAGCCCGGACGTAGGGCTAGGGTGGGAGCAGTACTTC. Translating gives CASSPDVGLGWEQYF.

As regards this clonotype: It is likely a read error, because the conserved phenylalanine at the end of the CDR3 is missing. CDR3 DNA sequence: TGCGCCAGCAGTGAGTCGAGGAGAAACACTGAAGCTTTCCTT. Protein product: CASSESRRNTEAFL. The chain employs TRBV10-1 and TRBJ1-1; D gene unclear. V shed 0 bases and J shed 2 bases, with 7 bases lying between them. This CDR3 has 14 residues. The germline CDR1 and CDR2 sequences are WNHNN and SYGVQD (reference sequence).

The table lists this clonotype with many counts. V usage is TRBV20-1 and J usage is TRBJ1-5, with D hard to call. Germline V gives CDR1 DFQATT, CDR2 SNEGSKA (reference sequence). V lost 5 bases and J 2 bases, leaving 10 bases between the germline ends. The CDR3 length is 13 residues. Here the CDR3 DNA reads TGCAGTGCTCGCGGGGTTCGCAATCAGCCCCAGCATTTT. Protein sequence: CSARGVRNQPQHF.

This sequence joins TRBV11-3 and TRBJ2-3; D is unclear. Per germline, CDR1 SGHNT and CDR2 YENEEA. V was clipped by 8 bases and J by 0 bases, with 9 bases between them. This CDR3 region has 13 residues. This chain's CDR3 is CASSDGSTDTQYF. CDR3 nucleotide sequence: TGTGCCAGCTCCGACGGAAGCACAGATACGCAGTATTTT.

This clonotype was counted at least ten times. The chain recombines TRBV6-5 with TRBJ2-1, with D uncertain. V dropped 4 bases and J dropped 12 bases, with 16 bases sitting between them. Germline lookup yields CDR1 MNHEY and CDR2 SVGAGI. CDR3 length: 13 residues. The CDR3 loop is CASSSGPRGRQFF. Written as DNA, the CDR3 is TGTGCCAGCAGTTCCGGACCAAGAGGACGGCAGTTCTTC.

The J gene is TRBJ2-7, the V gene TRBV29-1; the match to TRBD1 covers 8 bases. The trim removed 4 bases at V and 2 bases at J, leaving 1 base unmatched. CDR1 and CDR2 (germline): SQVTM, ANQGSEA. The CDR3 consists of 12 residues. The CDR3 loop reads CSVAQGAYEQYF. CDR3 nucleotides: TGCAGCGTTGCACAGGGGGCCTACGAGCAGTACTTC.

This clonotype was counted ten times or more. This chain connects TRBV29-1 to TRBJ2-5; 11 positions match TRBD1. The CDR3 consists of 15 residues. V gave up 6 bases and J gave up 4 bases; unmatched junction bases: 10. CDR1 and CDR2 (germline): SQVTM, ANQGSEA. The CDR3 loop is CSVTAGQGELETQYF. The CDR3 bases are TGCAGCGTGACCGCGGGACAGGGGGAGTTAGAGACCCAGTACTTC.

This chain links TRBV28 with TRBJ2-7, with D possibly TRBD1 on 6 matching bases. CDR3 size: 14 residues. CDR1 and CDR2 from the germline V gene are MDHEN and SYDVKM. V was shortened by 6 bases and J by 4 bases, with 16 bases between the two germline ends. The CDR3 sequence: CASSFDRLLYEQYF. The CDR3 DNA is TGTGCCAGCAGCTTTGACAGGTTATTGTACGAGCAGTACTTC.